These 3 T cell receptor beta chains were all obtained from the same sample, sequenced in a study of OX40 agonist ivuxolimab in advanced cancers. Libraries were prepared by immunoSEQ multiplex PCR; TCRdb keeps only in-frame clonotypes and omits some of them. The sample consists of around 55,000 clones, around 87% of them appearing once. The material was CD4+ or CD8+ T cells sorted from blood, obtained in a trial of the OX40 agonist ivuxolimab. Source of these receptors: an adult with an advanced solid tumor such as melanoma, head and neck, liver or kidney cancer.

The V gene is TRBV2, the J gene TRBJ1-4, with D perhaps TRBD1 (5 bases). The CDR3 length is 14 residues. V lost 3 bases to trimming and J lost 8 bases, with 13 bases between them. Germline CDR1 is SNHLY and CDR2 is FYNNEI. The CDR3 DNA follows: TGTGCCAGCAGTGAGGGCACAAAGGGGGAAAAACTGTTTTTT. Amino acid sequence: CASSEGTKGEKLFF.

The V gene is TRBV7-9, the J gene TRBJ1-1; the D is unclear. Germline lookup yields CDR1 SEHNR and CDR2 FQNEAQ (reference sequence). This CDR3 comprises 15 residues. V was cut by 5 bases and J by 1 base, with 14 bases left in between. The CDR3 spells CASSPSDLKNTEAFF. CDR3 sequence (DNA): TGTGCCAGCAGCCCTTCCGACTTGAAGAACACTGAAGCTTTCTTT.

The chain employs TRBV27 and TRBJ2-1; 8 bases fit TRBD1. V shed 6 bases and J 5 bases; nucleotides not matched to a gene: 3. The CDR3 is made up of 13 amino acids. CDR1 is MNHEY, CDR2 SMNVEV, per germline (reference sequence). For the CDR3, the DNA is TGTGCCAGCAGCTGGACAGGGAACAATGAGCAGTTCTTC. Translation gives CASSWTGNNEQFF.